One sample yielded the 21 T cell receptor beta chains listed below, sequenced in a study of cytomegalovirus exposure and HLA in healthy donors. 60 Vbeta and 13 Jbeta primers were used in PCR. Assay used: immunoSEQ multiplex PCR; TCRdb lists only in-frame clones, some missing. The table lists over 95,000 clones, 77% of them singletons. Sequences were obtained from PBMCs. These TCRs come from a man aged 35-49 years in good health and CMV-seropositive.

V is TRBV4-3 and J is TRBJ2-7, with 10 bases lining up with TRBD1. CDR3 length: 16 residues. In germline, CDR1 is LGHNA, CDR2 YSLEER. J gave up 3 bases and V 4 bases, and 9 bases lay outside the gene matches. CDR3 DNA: TGCGCCAGCAGCCCCGGCCCCGGGACAGGGGTCTACGAGCAGTACTTC. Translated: CASSPGPGTGVYEQYF.

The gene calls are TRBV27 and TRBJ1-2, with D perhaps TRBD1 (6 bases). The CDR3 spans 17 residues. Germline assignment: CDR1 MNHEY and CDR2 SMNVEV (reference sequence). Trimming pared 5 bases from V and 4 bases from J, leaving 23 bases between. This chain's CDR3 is CASSPQSTGWRSYGYTF. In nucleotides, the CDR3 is TGTGCCAGCAGTCCTCAATCGACAGGTTGGCGGTCCTATGGCTACACCTTC.

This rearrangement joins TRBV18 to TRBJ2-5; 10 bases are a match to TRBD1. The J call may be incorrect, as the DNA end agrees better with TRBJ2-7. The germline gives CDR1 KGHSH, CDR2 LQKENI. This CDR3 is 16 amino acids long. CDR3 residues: CASSPPDRGRSAEQYF. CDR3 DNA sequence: TGTGCCAGCTCACCACCCGACAGGGGGCGTTCCGCCGAGCAGTACTTC.

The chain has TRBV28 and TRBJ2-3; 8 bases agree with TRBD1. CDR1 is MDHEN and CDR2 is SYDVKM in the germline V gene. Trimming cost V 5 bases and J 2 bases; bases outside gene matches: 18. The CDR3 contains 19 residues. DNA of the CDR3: TGTGCCAGCAGTCCCTGGACAGGGTCGAGTGGGGCGTTCACAGATACGCAGTATTTT. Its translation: CASSPWTGSSGAFTDTQYF.

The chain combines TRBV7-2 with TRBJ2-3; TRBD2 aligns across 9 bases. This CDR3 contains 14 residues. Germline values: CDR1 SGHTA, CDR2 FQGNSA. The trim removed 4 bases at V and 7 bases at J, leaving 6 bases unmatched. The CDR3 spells CASSSKSGGNTQYF. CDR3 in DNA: TGTGCCAGCAGCTCAAAAAGCGGGGGGAATACGCAGTATTTT. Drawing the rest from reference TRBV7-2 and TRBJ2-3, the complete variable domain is GAGVSQSPSNKVTEKGKDVELRCDPISGHTALYWYRQSLGQGLEFLIYFQGNSAPDKSGLPSDRFSAERTGGSVSTLTIQRTQQEDSAVYLCASSSKSGGNTQYFGPGTRLTVL.

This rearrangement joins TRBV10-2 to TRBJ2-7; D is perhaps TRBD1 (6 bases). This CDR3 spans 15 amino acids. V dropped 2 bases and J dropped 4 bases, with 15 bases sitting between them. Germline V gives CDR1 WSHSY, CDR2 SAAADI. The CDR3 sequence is CASSEGPGVGYEQYF. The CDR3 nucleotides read TGCGCCAGCAGTGAGGGGCCAGGGGTCGGTTACGAGCAGTACTTC.

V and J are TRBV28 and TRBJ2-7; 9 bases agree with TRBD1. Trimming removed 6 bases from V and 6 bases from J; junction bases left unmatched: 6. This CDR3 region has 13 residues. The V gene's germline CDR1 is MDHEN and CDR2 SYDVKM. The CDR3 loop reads CASSLQGALEQYF. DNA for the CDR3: TGTGCCAGCAGCCTACAGGGGGCTCTCGAGCAGTACTTC.

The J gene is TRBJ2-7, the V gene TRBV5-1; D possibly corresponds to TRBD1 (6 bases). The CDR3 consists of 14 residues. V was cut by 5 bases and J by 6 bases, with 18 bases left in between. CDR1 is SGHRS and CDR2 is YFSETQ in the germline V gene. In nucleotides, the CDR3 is TGCGCCAGCAGTGGTGGGGGCAGGGTAACCGAGCAGTACTTC. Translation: CASSGGGRVTEQYF.

Written as DNA, the CDR3 is TGTGCCAGCAGCTCAAGCAGGGATACGCAGTATTTT. The encoded protein is CASSSSRDTQYF. The chain employs TRBV7-2 and TRBJ2-3; D call uncertain. V dropped 4 bases and J dropped 6 bases, with 8 bases sitting between them. Per germline, CDR1 SGHTA and CDR2 FQGNSA. This CDR3 has 12 residues.

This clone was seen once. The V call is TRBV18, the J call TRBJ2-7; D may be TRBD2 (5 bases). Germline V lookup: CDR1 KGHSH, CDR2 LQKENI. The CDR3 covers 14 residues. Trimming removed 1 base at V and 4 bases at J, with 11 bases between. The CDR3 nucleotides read TGTGCCAGCTCACCACGGAGGACTTCTTACGAGCAGTACTTC. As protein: CASSPRRTSYEQYF.

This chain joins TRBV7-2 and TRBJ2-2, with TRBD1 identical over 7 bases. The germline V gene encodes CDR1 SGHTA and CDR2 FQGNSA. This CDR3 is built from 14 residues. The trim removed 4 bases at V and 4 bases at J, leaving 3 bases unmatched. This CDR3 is CASSSTGFTGELFF. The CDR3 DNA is TGTGCCAGCAGCTCGACAGGGTTCACCGGGGAGCTGTTTTTT.

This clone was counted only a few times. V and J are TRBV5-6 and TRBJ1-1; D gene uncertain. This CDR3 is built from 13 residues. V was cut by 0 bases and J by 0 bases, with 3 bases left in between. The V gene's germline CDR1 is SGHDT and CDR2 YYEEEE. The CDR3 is CASSLAVNTEAFF. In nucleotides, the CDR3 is TGTGCCAGCAGCTTGGCAGTGAACACTGAAGCTTTCTTT.

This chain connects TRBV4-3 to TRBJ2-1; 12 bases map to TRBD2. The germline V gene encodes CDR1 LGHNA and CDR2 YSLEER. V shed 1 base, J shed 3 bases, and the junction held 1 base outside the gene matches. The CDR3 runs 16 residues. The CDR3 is CASSQGTSGIYNEQFF. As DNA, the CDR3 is TGCGCCAGCAGCCAAGGGACTAGCGGGATCTACAATGAGCAGTTCTTC.

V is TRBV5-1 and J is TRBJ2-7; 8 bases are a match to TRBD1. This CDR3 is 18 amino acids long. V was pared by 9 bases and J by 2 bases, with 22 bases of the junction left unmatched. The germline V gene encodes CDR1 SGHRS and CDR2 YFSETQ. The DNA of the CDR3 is TGCGCCACGACCGCCGGGGGCCAGGGGGCGCTTAGGACCTACGAGCAGTACTTC. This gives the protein CATTAGGQGALRTYEQYF.

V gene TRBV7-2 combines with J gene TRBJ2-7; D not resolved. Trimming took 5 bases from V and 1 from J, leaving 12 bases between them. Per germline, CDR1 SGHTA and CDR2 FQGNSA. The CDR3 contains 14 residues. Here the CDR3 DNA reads TGTGCCAGCAGCCAGACCCCAGGATCCTACGAGCAGTACTTC. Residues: CASSQTPGSYEQYF.

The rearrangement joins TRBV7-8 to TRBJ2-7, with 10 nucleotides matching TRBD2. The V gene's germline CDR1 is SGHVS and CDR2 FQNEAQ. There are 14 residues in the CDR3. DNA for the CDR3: TGTGCAAGCTCAACTAGCGGGGTATCCTACGAGCAGTACTTC. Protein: CASSTSGVSYEQYF.

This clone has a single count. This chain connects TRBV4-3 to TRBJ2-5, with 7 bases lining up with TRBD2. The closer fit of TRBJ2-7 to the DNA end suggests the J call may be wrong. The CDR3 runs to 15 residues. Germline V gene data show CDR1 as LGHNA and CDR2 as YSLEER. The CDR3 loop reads CASSREGGAANEQYF. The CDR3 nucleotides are TGCGCCAGCAGCCGAGAGGGAGGGGCCGCGAACGAGCAGTACTTC.

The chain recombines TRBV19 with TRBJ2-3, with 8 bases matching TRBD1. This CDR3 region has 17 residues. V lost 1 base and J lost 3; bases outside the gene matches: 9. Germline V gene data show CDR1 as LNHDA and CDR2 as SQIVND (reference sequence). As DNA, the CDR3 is TGTGCCAGTAGTATAGGGAAGGGACAGGTGGGGACAGATACGCAGTATTTT. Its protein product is CASSIGKGQVGTDTQYF.

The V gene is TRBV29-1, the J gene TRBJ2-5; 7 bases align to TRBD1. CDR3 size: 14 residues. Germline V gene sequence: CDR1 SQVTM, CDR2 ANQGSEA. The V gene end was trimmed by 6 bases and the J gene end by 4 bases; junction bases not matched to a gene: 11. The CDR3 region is CSVPEPGGRETQYF. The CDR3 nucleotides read TGCAGCGTGCCCGAGCCAGGGGGTCGAGAGACCCAGTACTTC. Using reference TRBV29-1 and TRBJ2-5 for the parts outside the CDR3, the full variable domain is SAVISQKPSRDICQRGTSLTIQCQVDSQVTMMFWYRQQPGQSLTLIATANQGSEATYESGFVIDKFPISRPNLTFSTLTVSNMSPEDSSIYLCSVPEPGGRETQYFGPGTRLLVL.

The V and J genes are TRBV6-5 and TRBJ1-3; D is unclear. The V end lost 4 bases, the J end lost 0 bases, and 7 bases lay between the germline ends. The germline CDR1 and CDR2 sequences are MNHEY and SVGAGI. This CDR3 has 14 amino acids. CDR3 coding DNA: TGTGCCAGCAGTTTAGCATACTCTGGAAACACCATATATTTT. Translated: CASSLAYSGNTIYF.

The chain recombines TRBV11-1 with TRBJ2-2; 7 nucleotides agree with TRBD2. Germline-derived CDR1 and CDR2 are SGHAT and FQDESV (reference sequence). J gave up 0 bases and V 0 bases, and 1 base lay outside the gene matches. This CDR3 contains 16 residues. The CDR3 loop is CASSLAAGANTGELFF. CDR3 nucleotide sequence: TGTGCCAGCAGCTTAGCGGCGGGGGCGAACACCGGGGAGCTGTTTTTT.